The rows below give T cell receptor beta chains drawn from one sample of a study of spatial heterogeneity in lung cancer. One entry per CDR3 protein results from TCRdb running MiXCR on the 5' RACE reads. The data hold around 74,000 distinct CDR3 sequences, with more than 10% observed a single time. The sequenced sample was PBMCs, obtained at surgery. The receptors here all came from a male donor with early-stage non-small cell lung cancer. The CDR3 runs from the conserved cysteine through the conserved F or W. The D gene is left open where the match is weak. The listing skips clone size in some rows; elsewhere it reads once, few, many or a size class.

j_gene,v_gene,len,abundance,d_gene,CDR3nt,CDR3aa
TRBJ1-2,TRBV7-9,12,few,.,TGTGCCAGCAGCTTAGATGGGGCCGGCTACACCTTC,CASSLDGAGYTF
TRBJ2-7,TRBV30,12,few,.,TGTGCCTGGAGTAGCATTACCTACGAGCAGTACTTC,CAWSSITYEQYF
TRBJ2-2,TRBV6-2/TRBV6-3,13,.,.,TGTGCCAGCAGTTACATGGGGGCCGGGGAGCTGTTTTTT,CASSYMGAGELFF
TRBJ2-1,TRBV7-3,14,few,.,TGTGCCAGCAGCTTATTACCCACCTACAATGAGCAGTTCTTC,CASSLLPTYNEQFF
TRBJ1-5,TRBV4-1,14,many,TRBD1,TGCGCCAGCAGCCAAGGACAGGGAAATCAGCCCCAGCATTTT,CASSQGQGNQPQHF
TRBJ2-2,TRBV18,13,.,.,TGTGCCAGCTCATCACAAGCCGCCGGGGAGCTGTTTTTT,CASSSQAAGELFF
TRBJ2-1,TRBV20-1,14,.,TRBD2,TGCAGTGCTCTCAGCGGGAGCTCCTACAATGAGCAGTTCTTC,CSALSGSSYNEQFF
TRBJ2-2,TRBV18,12,few,.,TGTGCCAGCTCACCGGGTCCCCTTGAGCTGTTTTTT,CASSPGPLELFF
TRBJ2-1,TRBV6-5,16,.,TRBD1,TGTGCCAGCAGAAGCAGTCAGGGGGAGACCTACAATGAGCAGTTCTTC,CASRSSQGETYNEQFF
TRBJ2-1,TRBV29-1,13,many,TRBD2,TGCAGCGCTGCCAGCGGGAGCAACAATGAGCAGTTCTTC,CSAASGSNNEQFF
TRBJ1-5,TRBV20-1,15,many,.,TGCAGTGCTAGCCTTGGGGCGGGACGCAATCAGCCCCAGCATTTT,CSASLGAGRNQPQHF
TRBJ2-5,TRBV19,15,.,.,TGTGCCAGTAGTACCTCGGACAGCCCGGGGGAGACCCAGTACTTC,CASSTSDSPGETQYF
TRBJ2-7,TRBV6-2/TRBV6-3,14,few,.,TGTGCCAGCAGCTCGAACACCGGGGTTTCGGAGCAGTACTTC,CASSSNTGVSEQYF
TRBJ2-1,TRBV20-1,16,.,TRBD2,TGCAGTGCTAGAGGTCCGGGACTAGAGGTCTACAATGAGCAGTTCTTC,CSARGPGLEVYNEQFF
TRBJ2-7,TRBV6-5,14,few,.,TGTGCCAGCAGTTACTCAGGAGGCTCGCCCGAGCAGTACTTC,CASSYSGGSPEQYF
TRBJ1-5,TRBV6-1,19,few,TRBD1,TGTGCCAGCAGTCAAAGCGGACAGGGCCAACAGAGGAGCAATCAGCCCCAGCATTTT,CASSQSGQGQQRSNQPQHF
TRBJ1-5,TRBV5-6,13,.,.,TGTGCCAGCAGTCTACGCCGGGGTCAGCCCCAGCATTTT,CASSLRRGQPQHF
TRBJ2-7,TRBV7-2,15,.,.,TGTGCCAGCAGCTCCTGGGGCTCCCCAGAGGACGAGCAGTACTTC,CASSSWGSPEDEQYF
TRBJ2-1,TRBV3-1,11,many,.,TGTGCCAGCAGCCTAGATCATGAGCAGTTCTTC,CASSLDHEQFF
TRBJ1-1,TRBV7-2,14,.,.,TGTGCCAGCAGCTTATCTCCAGGGCTCACTGAAGCTTTCTTT,CASSLSPGLTEAFF
TRBJ2-7,TRBV2,14,many,.,TGTGCCAGCAGATCGGGACACCTCTCCTACGAGCAGTACTTC,CASRSGHLSYEQYF
TRBJ2-5,TRBV4-2,15,.,.,TGTGCCAGCAGCCAAGATCACGGGGCCCAAGAGACCCAGTACTTC,CASSQDHGAQETQYF
TRBJ2-2,TRBV5-1,13,.,.,TGCGCCAGCAGACCAGAAACCACCGGGGAGCTGTTTTTT,CASRPETTGELFF
TRBJ1-2,TRBV7-9,12,.,.,TGTGCCAGCAGCCCCCGGCAGGGCGGCTACACCTTC,CASSPRQGGYTF
TRBJ2-1,TRBV7-2,15,few,.,TGTGCCAGCAGCGCCGACAGGACTCCCTACAATGAGCAGTTCTTC,CASSADRTPYNEQFF
TRBJ2-5,TRBV5-6,15,.,.,TGTGCCAGCAGCTTGGACTGGGGTAGCCAAGAGACCCAGTACTTC,CASSLDWGSQETQYF
TRBJ1-1,TRBV20-1,14,few,.,TGCAGTGCTAGAGTAGCCGGGGCCCTCACTGAAGCTTTCTTT,CSARVAGALTEAFF
TRBJ1-1,TRBV7-8,15,many,.,TGTGCCAGCAGCTTGTCGTCGGAAATTGGGACTGAAGCTTTCTTT,CASSLSSEIGTEAFF
TRBJ2-3,TRBV29-1,16,few,.,TGCAGCGTTGAAGGTCGGGCCAGGGGTAGCACAGATACGCAGTATTTT,CSVEGRARGSTDTQYF
TRBJ2-1,TRBV29-1,12,many,.,TGCAGCGTTGGACCTACGTCGGATGAGCAGTTCTTC,CSVGPTSDEQFF
TRBJ1-5,TRBV12-3/TRBV12-4,15,.,TRBD1,TGTGCCAGCAGTTGGACAGGGGTAGGCAATCAGCCCCAGCATTTT,CASSWTGVGNQPQHF
TRBJ2-7,TRBV7-9,14,.,.,TGTGCCAGCAGCGATAAACGGAGGGGTGGCGAGCAGTACTTC,CASSDKRRGGEQYF
TRBJ1-3,TRBV15,15,few,.,TGTGCCACCAGCAGAGATATACGCTCTGGAAACACCATATATTTT,CATSRDIRSGNTIYF
TRBJ1-2,TRBV11-1,16,many,TRBD1,TGTGCCAGCAGCCGACCCGGACAGGGAAGGGATAATGGCTACACCTTC,CASSRPGQGRDNGYTF
TRBJ2-1,TRBV9,14,.,.,TGTGCCAGCAGCGTAGATGGCAGCTACAATGAGCAGTTCTTC,CASSVDGSYNEQFF
TRBJ1-2,TRBV6-5,16,.,TRBD1,TGTGCCAGCAGTTACTCGAAGACAGGGATAAACTATGGCTACACCTTC,CASSYSKTGINYGYTF
TRBJ2-7,TRBV9,14,few,.,TGTGCCAGCAGCGTAGATCATCCCTCCTACGAGCAGTACTTC,CASSVDHPSYEQYF
TRBJ1-1,TRBV5-4,13,many,TRBD1,TGTGCCAGCAGAGGACAGGGAACGGCTGAAGCTTTCTTT,CASRGQGTAEAFF
TRBJ1-1,TRBV29-1,13,few,.,TGCAGCGTTGACCCGGGAGTGGGCACTGAAGCTTTCTTT,CSVDPGVGTEAFF
TRBJ1-2,TRBV29-1,15,few,TRBD1,TGCAGCGTTGAAGATCGGAACAGGGGGAACTATGGCTACACCTTC,CSVEDRNRGNYGYTF
TRBJ2-7,TRBV24-1,13,many,.,TGTGCCACCAGTGATGCTCATAGCTACGAGCAGTACTTC,CATSDAHSYEQYF
TRBJ2-3,TRBV11-1,16,.,.,TGTGCCAGCAGCCCACGGACAGCCCGGGGGTCAGATACGCAGTATTTT,CASSPRTARGSDTQYF
TRBJ2-1,TRBV5-4,15,few,.,TGTGCCAGCAGCTTGGCCGGGGGCCAATCCAATGAGCAGTTCTTC,CASSLAGGQSNEQFF
TRBJ2-1,TRBV7-3,12,.,.,TGTGCCAGCAGCGCCTCACCGGGGAAGCAGTTCTTC,CASSASPGKQFF
TRBJ1-2,TRBV6-2/TRBV6-3,12,.,.,TGTGCCAGCAGTGCGGACACCTATGGCTACACCTTC,CASSADTYGYTF
TRBJ1-2,TRBV27,13,few,.,TGTGCCAGCAGTTTTCGGGACGGCTATGGCTACACCTTC,CASSFRDGYGYTF
TRBJ1-5,TRBV20-1,14,few,.,TGCAGTGCTAGAGATCGGGTAGGCAATCAGCCCCAGCATTTT,CSARDRVGNQPQHF
TRBJ2-7,TRBV4-1,16,few,.,TGCGCCAGCAGCCGTACCTTCGGATCCCTAGTGTACGAGCAGTACTTC,CASSRTFGSLVYEQYF
TRBJ2-5,TRBV4-2,13,many,.,TGTGCCAGCAGCCAAGTGGGCCAAGAGACCCAGTACTTC,CASSQVGQETQYF
TRBJ2-7,TRBV10-2,15,.,.,TGCGCCAGCAGTGAGTATCCCGGACCAACCTACGAGCAGTACTTC,CASSEYPGPTYEQYF
TRBJ2-3,TRBV4-1,16,many,TRBD2,TGCGCCAGCAGCCAACAGCTAGCGGGAGGGGCAGATACGCAGTATTTT,CASSQQLAGGADTQYF
TRBJ2-3,TRBV2,10,.,.,TGTGCCAGCAGTGACGGGACGCAGTATTTT,CASSDGTQYF
TRBJ2-1,TRBV29-1,11,many,.,TGCAGTGCTTCGCAGAACAATGAGCAGTTCTTC,CSASQNNEQFF
TRBJ1-5,TRBV20-1,13,.,.,TGCAGTGCTACAGGGGATATAAGGGGGCCCCAGCATTTT,CSATGDIRGPQHF
TRBJ2-1,TRBV9,13,many,.,TGTGCCAGCAGCGTAGGGGTTTACAATGAGCAGTTCTTC,CASSVGVYNEQFF